One sample yielded the 17 T cell receptor beta chains listed below, sequenced in a study of identical twins. TCRdb re-called the 5' RACE reads with MiXCR, one entry per CDR3 protein. Of roughly 770,000 distinct CDR3 sequences listed, approximately 18% are singletons. The sample also formed part of further work on T cells expressing NK-cell markers.

Sequencing used PBMCs. These receptors all stem from a woman between 18 and 29 years old in good health.

This clonotype occurred a few times. This chain connects TRBV20-1 to TRBJ2-3, with TRBD2 matching 8 bases. The CDR3 totals 15 residues. The J segment lost 4 bases and the V segment lost 6 bases, leaving 12 bases of the junction unmatched. CDR1 and CDR2 from the germline V gene are DFQATT and SNEGSKA (reference sequence). Here the CDR3 DNA reads TGCAGTGCGAGTCGTCAGCGGGGGAGTTCAGATACGCAGTATTTT. Translating gives CSASRQRGSSDTQYF.

This rearrangement joins TRBV7-2 to TRBJ1-1, with D possibly matching TRBD1 (6 bases). This CDR3 region has 13 residues. The V and J ends lost 3 bases and 6 bases respectively, with 11 bases between them. The V gene's germline CDR1 is SGHTA and CDR2 FQGNSA. Here the CDR3 DNA reads TGTGCCAGCAGCTTCACAGGGCTCCCTGAAGCTTTCTTT. This encodes CASSFTGLPEAFF.

Comment on this clonotype: A read error may explain this, as a much larger clone is one base away. This chain links TRBV12-3 or TRBV12-4 with TRBJ2-1, with unresolved D. CDR3 length equals 14 residues. As DNA, the CDR3 is TGTGACAGCAGTTTATCGGTCGGTTACAATGAGCAGTTCTTC. It translates to CDSSLSVGYNEQFF.

The chain couples TRBV12-3 or TRBV12-4 to TRBJ2-2, with TRBD2 matching 16 bases. This CDR3 region has 18 residues. With V trimmed by 3 bases and J by 5 bases, 6 bases remained unmatched. Written as DNA, the CDR3 is TGTGCCAGCAGTTTTTCGGGACTAGCGGGAGGGCGAACCGGGGAGCTGTTTTTT. Translated, it gives CASSFSGLAGGRTGELFF.

The rearrangement links TRBV6-1 to TRBJ2-1; D is tentatively TRBD1 or TRBD2 (5 bases each). Trimming removed 6 bases from V and 4 bases from J, with 16 bases in between. The germline CDR1 and CDR2 sequences are MNHNS and SASEGT. The CDR3 consists of 15 residues. The CDR3 sequence is CASSSLGRNYNEQFF. DNA for the CDR3: TGTGCCAGCAGCTCGCTGGGACGGAATTACAATGAGCAGTTCTTC.

This clonotype has only a few counts. The chain uses TRBV2 and TRBJ2-7; D not certain. Trimming left V 5 bases short and J 3 bases short, with 17 bases between. Germline CDR1 SNHLY, CDR2 FYNNEI. This CDR3 is 15 amino acids long. The CDR3 reads CASSLTRGGLYEQYF. CDR3 DNA sequence: TGTGCCAGCAGTCTGACCAGAGGTGGTCTCTACGAGCAGTACTTC.

About this clonotype itself: One end of the junction varies from germline; a read error may be responsible. The rearrangement joins TRBV12-3 or TRBV12-4 to TRBJ1-4; 9 bases line up with TRBD1. The CDR3 has 13 amino acids. This CDR3 reads CASRTGTGRGTSF. As DNA, the CDR3 is TGTGCCAGCAGGACCGGGACAGGGAGAGGAACGTCTTTT.

This clonotype was counted a few times. The chain carries TRBV20-1 and TRBJ2-1; D possibly corresponds to TRBD2 (6 bases). Germline assignment: CDR1 DFQATT and CDR2 SNEGSKA (reference sequence). The CDR3 runs to 13 residues. V lost 5 bases to trimming and J lost 6 bases, with 14 bases between them. CDR3 region: CSAPKTSSNEQFF. In DNA form, the CDR3 reads TGCAGTGCTCCTAAGACTAGTAGCAATGAGCAGTTCTTC.

The V call is TRBV3-1, the J call TRBJ2-7, with 9 bases fitting TRBD1. V was clipped by 0 bases and J by 6 bases; unmatched bases: 6. CDR1 and CDR2 from the germline V gene are LGHDT and YNNKEL (reference sequence). This CDR3 contains 15 residues. DNA for the CDR3: TGTGCCAGCAGCCAAGAGGGGGACAGGGTGCTCGAGCAGTACTTC. Its translation: CASSQEGDRVLEQYF.

V and J are TRBV13 and TRBJ2-7; 9 bases are shared with TRBD2. V gave up 4 bases and J gave up 2 bases; unmatched junction bases: 6. The CDR3 runs to 15 residues. Germline assignment: CDR1 PRHDT and CDR2 FYEKMQ (reference sequence). The CDR3 nucleotides are TGTGCCAGCAGCTCCGGGACTAGCAGCGCCTACGAGCAGTACTTC. Amino acid sequence: CASSSGTSSAYEQYF.

This chain connects TRBV20-1 to TRBJ2-3, with 8 bases lining up with TRBD1. V dropped 8 bases and J dropped 6; count of bases not matched to a gene: 10. The CDR3 loop spans 13 amino acids. Germline CDR1 is DFQATT and CDR2 is SNEGSKA (reference sequence). DNA of the CDR3: TGCAGTACGAGGACAGGGATGGTGGATACGCAGTATTTT. It is translated as CSTRTGMVDTQYF.

The chain joins TRBV27 to TRBJ2-2; TRBD2 is a possible D gene (5 bases). The CDR3 covers 16 residues. V lost 2 bases, J lost 8 bases, and 18 bases lay in between. Per germline, CDR1 MNHEY and CDR2 SMNVEV (reference sequence). The CDR3 region is CASSLLLGGSGGELFF. DNA of the CDR3: TGTGCCAGCAGTTTACTCTTGGGCGGAAGCGGAGGGGAGCTGTTTTTT.

This clonotype has only a few counts. The V gene is TRBV25-1, the J gene TRBJ1-4, with TRBD1 identical over 8 bases. Trimming took 2 bases from V and 4 from J; bases not matched to a gene: 3. The CDR3 runs 15 residues. Germline V gene data show CDR1 as MGHDK and CDR2 as SYGVNS. CDR3 DNA sequence: TGTGCCAGCAGTGAAGTGGGACAGGTTAATGAAAAACTGTTTTTT. Its protein product is CASSEVGQVNEKLFF.

The rearrangement uses TRBV6-2 or TRBV6-3 and TRBJ2-1; 8 bases line up with TRBD2. Trimming at V came to 10 bases and at J to 3 bases, leaving 14 bases not matched to a gene. The germline CDR1 and CDR2 sequences are MNHEY and SVGEGT. The CDR3 is 16 residues long. DNA of the CDR3: TGTGCCATCACTTCCGGACGGGGGGGCCGCTACAATGAGCAGTTCTTC. Protein sequence: CAITSGRGGRYNEQFF.

This clonotype has more than one count but fewer than ten. The chain links TRBV9 to TRBJ1-2, with 8 bases aligning to TRBD1. CDR3 length: 15 amino acids. The trim removed 3 bases at V and 4 bases at J, leaving 8 bases unmatched. The germline V gene encodes CDR1 SGDLS and CDR2 YYNGEE. As DNA, the CDR3 is TGTGCCAGCAGCGAGAGGGGACAGGCAATCTATGGCTACACCTTC. Translation: CASSERGQAIYGYTF.

This clonotype was counted a few times. CDR3 region: CASSYVDRGGYTF. The CDR3 DNA sequence: TGTGCCAGCAGTTACGTGGACAGAGGAGGCTACACCTTC. V usage is TRBV6-6 and J usage is TRBJ1-2; a weak D match, TRBD1 (6 bases). Per germline, CDR1 MNHNY and CDR2 SVGAGI (reference sequence). The CDR3 extends over 13 amino acids. V lost 2 bases, J lost 8 bases, and 12 bases lay in between.

The chain couples TRBV29-1 to TRBJ1-1; D call uncertain. The ends were cut back, 7 bases at V and 11 bases at J, with 8 bases in the middle. This CDR3 spans 8 amino acids. Germline CDR1 and CDR2: SQVTM and ANQGSEA. CDR3 sequence: CSADRAFF. As DNA, the CDR3 is TGCAGCGCTGACCGGGCTTTCTTT.